The clone carrying this T cell receptor (beta chain) was seen only a few times. The CDR3 is made up of 15 amino acids. Germline lookup yields CDR1 SEHNR and CDR2 FQNEAQ (reference sequence). V dropped 4 bases and J dropped 3 bases, with 15 bases sitting between them. These data come from a study of blood T cell repertoires in COVID-19. Study context: In each case, the material was cDNA or gDNA derived from T cells, B-cell-depleted T cells, or PBMCs.

Per the study methods: Reference gene primer amplification yielded estimated nucleated cell counts. Sequencing was performed with immunoSEQ multiplex PCR; in TCRdb, only in-frame clones are kept and a portion is missing. That table supplies the V and J calls and clone size; D and trimming were determined from the DNA. The table records roughly 100,000 clones, approximately 81% of them present only once. Input material: peripheral blood. This clonotype originated in a man between 60 and 75 years old with acute or convalescent COVID-19. V gene TRBV7-9 combines with J gene TRBJ1-2; possibly TRBD1 for D (5 bases). Written as DNA, the CDR3 is TGTGCCAGCAGCTCACGAGGGGAGGTGCACTATGGCTACACCTTC. Its translation: CASSSRGEVHYGYTF.